These 10 T cell receptor beta chains came from one sample sequenced in a study of blood T cell repertoires in COVID-19. Libraries were prepared by immunoSEQ multiplex PCR; TCRdb keeps only in-frame clonotypes and omits some of them. Of 60,000 to 65,000 clones in the sample, 78% were seen once. Sequenced sample: peripheral blood. These receptors were obtained from a man in his 60s with COVID-19, enrolled during active disease.

The rearrangement links TRBV12-3 or TRBV12-4 to TRBJ1-2; tentatively, D is TRBD1 (5 bases). The CDR3 loop spans 11 amino acids. V lost 5 bases and J lost 8, with 9 bases in between. CDR3 region: CASSNTGGYTF. The CDR3 coding sequence is TGTGCCAGCAGTAACACAGGAGGCTACACCTTC.

This clone was seen many times. The chain employs TRBV30 and TRBJ2-2, with 7 bases identical to TRBD2. V was pared by 4 bases and J by 5 bases, with 13 bases of the junction left unmatched. The V gene's germline CDR1 is GTSNPN and CDR2 SVGIG (reference sequence). This CDR3 has 16 residues. The CDR3 DNA sequence: TGTGCCTGGACCCCGTCCGCGGGAGTATGGACCGGGGAGCTGTTTTTT. Translated: CAWTPSAGVWTGELFF.

The rearrangement links TRBV18 to TRBJ1-4; 7 bases fit TRBD1. Germline V gives CDR1 KGHSH, CDR2 LQKENI. CDR3 length equals 14 residues. The trim removed 4 bases at V and 4 bases at J, leaving 3 bases unmatched. CDR3 residues: CASSLGQDNEKLFF. The CDR3 DNA reads as TGTGCCAGCTCACTAGGACAGGATAATGAAAAACTGTTTTTT.

This clone has a single count. The chain uses TRBV18 and TRBJ2-2; possibly TRBD2 for D (6 bases). The germline gives CDR1 KGHSH, CDR2 LQKENI. Deletions cut 6 bases from V and 4 bases from J, with 12 bases between. The CDR3 extends over 14 amino acids. The DNA for the CDR3 is TGTGCCAGCTCCCCCGGACTAACCACCGGGGAGCTGTTTTTT. As protein: CASSPGLTTGELFF.

The chain employs TRBV25-1 and TRBJ2-5; no clear D gene. V lost 3 bases and J 0 bases, leaving 8 bases between the germline ends. This CDR3 is built from 14 residues. The germline V gene has CDR1 MGHDK and CDR2 SYGVNS. The CDR3 DNA reads TGTGCCAGCAGTGACGCTAGGAACCAAGAGACCCAGTACTTC. Protein sequence: CASSDARNQETQYF.

The chain carries TRBV7-9 and TRBJ2-7; D is undetermined. V lost 1 base and J 5 bases, leaving 6 bases between the germline ends. Germline V gene lookup returns CDR1 SEHNR and CDR2 FQNEAQ (reference sequence). The CDR3 extends over 12 amino acids. For the CDR3, the DNA is TGTGCCAGCAGCTTAGGGCTGCACGAGCAGTACTTC. It encodes CASSLGLHEQYF.

This chain connects TRBV6-5 to TRBJ2-7; D perhaps matches TRBD2 (5 bases). This CDR3 is built from 13 residues. V lost 6 bases to trimming and J lost 3 bases, with 12 bases between them. Germline V gene data show CDR1 as MNHEY and CDR2 as SVGAGI. The CDR3 is CASSRGRGYEQYF. Written as DNA, the CDR3 is TGTGCCAGCAGCCGAGGACGGGGCTACGAGCAGTACTTC.

This clone was seen only a few times. The CDR3 region has the DNA TGTGCCAGCTCACCCGCCGGGACAGCGTACCAAGAGACCCAGTACTTC. Its protein product is CASSPAGTAYQETQYF. V usage is TRBV18 and J usage is TRBJ2-5; 7 nucleotides match TRBD1. The CDR3 consists of 16 residues. CDR1 is KGHSH and CDR2 is LQKENI in the germline V gene. J was trimmed by 0 bases and V by 3 bases; bases with no gene match: 7.

In this sample, this clone turned up once. The rearrangement joins TRBV12-3 or TRBV12-4 to TRBJ1-1; maybe TRBD1 (6 bases). V gave up 6 bases and J gave up 3 bases, with 11 bases separating them. The CDR3 extends over 13 amino acids. Written as DNA, the CDR3 is TGTGCCAGCAGCAACAACAGGGACACTGAAGCTTTCTTT. Translation gives CASSNNRDTEAFF.

This clone has a handful of counts. The chain carries TRBV19 and TRBJ2-2; D is unresolved. V lost 5 bases, J lost 7 bases, and 14 bases lay in between. Germline loops: CDR1 LNHDA, CDR2 SQIVND (reference sequence). The CDR3 spans 14 residues. CDR3: CASSQTAWSGELFF. For the CDR3, the DNA is TGTGCCAGTAGTCAAACGGCTTGGAGCGGGGAGCTGTTTTTT.